This passage covers 17 T cell receptor beta chains from one sample sequenced in a study of T cell changes during pregnancy in multiple sclerosis (dated by TCRdb to the late 2010s). The method was the immunoSEQ multiplex PCR assay. Drawn from immuneACCESS, this table holds only the in-frame rearrangements with V and J called that TCRdb kept. Clones are partly lost; checked studies trace under half to an unresolved V gene and leave the rest unexplained. This sample lists tens of thousands of clones; 75% to 95% were detected once. Of the sample, over 8.5% falls within the top ten clones. The sample here was CD8+ T cells from peripheral blood mononuclear cells, taken before pregnancy. Receptor source: a female donor with multiple sclerosis, enrolled in a pregnancy study.

V usage is TRBV19 and J usage is TRBJ2-3; TRBD2 matches 10 bases. The CDR3 is made up of 16 amino acids. V lost 8 bases, J lost 6 bases, and 14 bases stayed unmatched. The germline V gene encodes CDR1 LNHDA and CDR2 SQIVND (reference sequence). The CDR3 sequence is CASDTPGAGGTDTQYF. As DNA, the CDR3 is TGTGCCAGTGATACGCCGGGAGCGGGGGGGACGGATACGCAGTATTTT.

V usage is TRBV5-4 and J usage is TRBJ2-7, with TRBD1 as a possible D gene (7 bases). This CDR3 has 14 residues. CDR1 and CDR2 (germline): SGHNT, YYREEE (reference sequence). Trimming shortened V by 1 base and J by 5 bases, and 13 bases separated the two germline ends. CDR3 nucleotide sequence: TGTGCCAGCAGCTTGCAGGGGGGCCGGCACGAGCAGTACTTC. It is translated as CASSLQGGRHEQYF.

The CDR3 DNA follows: TGTGCCAGTCATGGACTAGCGGGGTTCGAGCAGTTCTTC. Amino acids: CASHGLAGFEQFF. The V call is TRBV7-9, the J call TRBJ2-1; 12 bases are shared with TRBD2. The CDR3 sequence is 13 residues long. V trimming: 9 bases; J trimming: 10 bases; junction bases outside the gene matches: 7. Germline V CDR1 and CDR2: SEHNR, FQNEAQ (reference sequence).

This clone was counted a few times. The rearrangement joins TRBV9 to TRBJ1-1, with 9 bases fitting TRBD1. The CDR3 is 15 amino acids. Germline V CDR1 and CDR2: SGDLS, YYNGEE. J lost 3 bases, V lost 3 bases, and 6 bases had no gene match. CDR3 sequence (DNA): TGTGCCAGCAGCGCGACAGGGGGGAGCGACACTGAAGCTTTCTTT. It codes for CASSATGGSDTEAFF.

The chain joins TRBV4-2 to TRBJ2-7, with 14 bases identical to TRBD2. Germline V gene sequence: CDR1 LGHNA, CDR2 YNFKEQ. Unmatched junction bases numbered 1, after V lost 4 bases and J lost 2 bases. The CDR3 length is 15 residues. CDR3 protein: CASSRGLAGAYEQYF. CDR3 sequence (DNA): TGTGCCAGCAGCCGGGGACTAGCGGGAGCCTACGAGCAGTACTTC.

V and J are TRBV28 and TRBJ1-1; no firm D call. Trimming cost V 2 bases and J 5 bases, with 9 bases left between them. The CDR3 is 13 amino acids. The germline V gene encodes CDR1 MDHEN and CDR2 SYDVKM. The CDR3 region has the DNA TGTGCCAGCAGTTTAGGGAGGCGGACTGAAGCTTTCTTT. Encoded protein: CASSLGRRTEAFF.

The rearrangement joins TRBV19 to TRBJ2-1; D may be TRBD1 (6 bases). V was cut by 8 bases and J by 2 bases, with 13 bases left in between. The germline V gene has CDR1 LNHDA and CDR2 SQIVND (reference sequence). CDR3 length equals 14 residues. For the CDR3, the DNA is TGTGCCAGTGGATCGGACAGACCCTACAATGAGCAGTTCTTC. Residues: CASGSDRPYNEQFF. The full variable domain, its missing parts supplied by reference TRBV19 and TRBJ2-1, is DGGITQSPKYLFRKEGQNVTLSCEQNLNHDAMYWYRQDPGQGLRLIYYSQIVNDFQKGDIAEGYSVSREKKESFPLTVTSAQKNPTAFYLCASGSDRPYNEQFFGPGTRLTVL.

The genes are TRBV25-1 and TRBJ1-1, with D perhaps matching TRBD1 (5 bases). The CDR3 has 14 amino acids. V was clipped by 7 bases and J by 3 bases, with 15 bases between them. Germline V gene lookup returns CDR1 MGHDK and CDR2 SYGVNS. The CDR3 reads CASTSGRGDTEAFF. CDR3 coding DNA: TGTGCCAGCACCTCGGGGAGGGGAGACACTGAAGCTTTCTTT.

The rearrangement joins TRBV6-1 to TRBJ2-7; tentatively, D is TRBD1 (7 bases). Trimming pared 1 base from V and 4 bases from J, leaving 17 bases between. The CDR3 has 16 amino acids. Germline V gene lookup returns CDR1 MNHNS and CDR2 SASEGT. The DNA for the CDR3 is TGTGCCAGCAGTGAAGATTCAGGAGGGGGCGGATACGAGCAGTACTTC. It yields the protein CASSEDSGGGGYEQYF.

This chain links TRBV7-9 with TRBJ2-3; a possible D gene is TRBD1 (6 bases). The ends were cut back, 0 bases at V and 3 bases at J, with 10 bases in the middle. This CDR3 is built from 15 residues. Germline-derived CDR1 and CDR2 are SEHNR and FQNEAQ (reference sequence). The CDR3 spells CASSLAQGRTDTQYF. The CDR3 bases are TGTGCCAGCAGCTTAGCACAGGGTAGGACAGATACGCAGTATTTT.

The CDR3 DNA reads as TGTGCCAGCAGTAAAGGGGACAGTCTAAATTCACCCCTCCACTTT. Encoded protein: CASSKGDSLNSPLHF. The chain is built from TRBV25-1 and TRBJ1-6; 7 bases fit TRBD1. The CDR3 is 15 residues long. With V trimmed by 5 bases and J by 7 bases, 8 bases remained unmatched. Germline CDR1 MGHDK, CDR2 SYGVNS.

The V call is TRBV14, the J call TRBJ2-7, with 9 bases aligning to TRBD1. The V and J ends lost 2 bases and 3 bases, in that order; junction bases with no gene match: 8. The CDR3 loop spans 16 amino acids. Germline lookup yields CDR1 SGHDN and CDR2 FVKESK. This CDR3 is CASSQRIGQGIYEQYF. CDR3 sequence (DNA): TGTGCCAGCAGCCAAAGGATCGGACAGGGGATCTACGAGCAGTACTTC.

The rearrangement uses TRBV11-1 and TRBJ2-7; 7 bases are shared with TRBD1. This CDR3 contains 13 residues. Per germline, CDR1 SGHAT and CDR2 FQDESV (reference sequence). With V trimmed by 4 bases and J by 7 bases, 7 bases remained unmatched. CDR3 residues: CASSSPGQLEQYF. The CDR3 nucleotides are TGTGCCAGCAGCTCCCCGGGACAGCTGGAGCAGTACTTC. The entire variable domain, with the rest obtained from reference TRBV11-1 and TRBJ2-7, is as follows: EAEVAQSPRYKITEKSQAVAFWCDPISGHATLYWYRQILGQGPELLVQFQDESVVDDSQLPKDRFSAERLKGVDSTLKIQPAELGDSAMYLCASSSPGQLEQYFGPGTRLTVT.

This rearrangement joins TRBV5-1 to TRBJ1-1; TRBD1 matches 8 bases. There are 15 residues in the CDR3. Per the germline V gene, CDR1 is SGHRS and CDR2 is YFSETQ. V lost 0 bases to trimming and J lost 2 bases; unmatched junction nucleotides: 3. CDR3 nucleotides: TGCGCCAGCAGCTTGGGTGCAGGGGGCAACACTGAAGCTTTCTTT. It yields the protein CASSLGAGGNTEAFF.

The chain carries TRBV7-9 and TRBJ1-1; 8 positions match TRBD1. V gave up 5 bases and J gave up 11 bases; unmatched junction bases: 10. Germline CDR1 and CDR2: SEHNR and FQNEAQ (reference sequence). The CDR3 covers 13 residues. Written as DNA, the CDR3 is TGTGCCAGCAGCCCTCCTGGACAGGGAGCGGCTTTCTTT. It codes for CASSPPGQGAAFF.

This chain connects TRBV2 to TRBJ2-1, with D possibly being TRBD2 (6 bases). Germline V gene sequence: CDR1 SNHLY, CDR2 FYNNEI. This CDR3 region has 16 residues. The V end was cut by 6 bases, the J end by 4 bases, with 19 bases between. CDR3 in DNA: TGTGCCAGCAGCCCATCTCAGGGACTTCCATACAATGAGCAGTTCTTC. Translating it yields CASSPSQGLPYNEQFF.

This clone appeared a single time. The J gene is TRBJ2-1, the V gene TRBV19; D is perhaps TRBD2 (6 bases). This CDR3 contains 15 residues. Germline assignment: CDR1 LNHDA and CDR2 SQIVND (reference sequence). The V gene lost 4 bases and the J gene lost 0 bases, with 10 bases spanning the gap. The CDR3 DNA reads as TGTGCCAGTAGTAGGGACTCCTCCTCCTACAATGAGCAGTTCTTC. Protein sequence: CASSRDSSSYNEQFF.